The sample holds a few counts of the clone carrying this T cell receptor (beta chain). This entry is derived from a study of T cells in narcolepsy. Some clones are missing from TCRdb's copy, which holds only in-frame ones; the method was immunoSEQ multiplex PCR. The profile shows 34,000 or so clones, approximately 79% of them singletons. The source of this sequence is a human donor in good health. The sample consisted of memory (CD45RA-) CD4+ T cells from blood.

CDR3 sequence (DNA): TGTGCCAGCAGCTCGGGACTAGGAGGGAATGAGCAGTTCTTC. This gives the protein CASSSGLGGNEQFF. The V gene is TRBV7-3, the J gene TRBJ2-1; 8 bases agree with TRBD2. CDR1 and CDR2 from the germline V gene are SGHTA and FQGTGA. The CDR3 runs 14 residues. Trimming removed 4 bases from V and 7 bases from J; junction bases left unmatched: 6. The whole variable domain, remainder taken from reference TRBV7-3 and TRBJ2-1, is GAGVSQTPSNKVTEKGKYVELRCDPISGHTALYWYRQSLGQGPEFLIYFQGTGAADDSGLPNDRFFAVRPEGSVSTLKIQRTERGDSAVYLCASSSGLGGNEQFFGPGTRLTVL.